This T cell receptor beta chain was captured in a study of metastatic and nonmetastatic thyroid tumors. Among the patients, none had received any treatment before thyroid surgery. MiXCR was used by TCRdb to re-call the PCR reads. The sample lists tens of thousands of clones, around 10% occurring once. Sequencing was performed on blood. This clonotype originated in a female donor with papillary thyroid cancer or a benign thyroid nodule (not recorded which). Some clones in this sample may be carry-over from other donors' samples.

CDR3 bases: TGTGCCAGCTCAAACTCCGGGACTAAAAACTACGAGCAGTACTTC. Translation: CASSNSGTKNYEQYF. This chain links TRBV18 with TRBJ2-7; 7 nucleotides line up with TRBD2. This CDR3 has 15 amino acids. The junction had 10 bases not matched to a gene; V was cut back by 5 bases and J by 3 bases. CDR1 is KGHSH, CDR2 LQKENI, per germline.